This T cell receptor beta chain stems from a study of OX40 agonist ivuxolimab in advanced cancers. Looking at the study overall: The costimulatory receptor OX40 (CD134) was targeted by ivuxolimab, a fully human IgG2 agonistic monoclonal antibody. Intravenous ivuxolimab was administered to patients every 2 weeks at six dose levels: 0.01, 0.1, 0.3, 1.5, 3 and 10 mg/kg. Of the approximately 50 dose-escalation patients, hepatocellular carcinoma was present in around 20, melanoma in approximately 15, renal cell carcinoma in 9 and head and neck cancer in 9. In the dose-escalation cohort, nearly 85% of patients were male, and the mean age was approximately 60 years with a range of about 23 to 79. Prior anti-PD-1, anti-PD-L1 or anti-CTLA-4 therapy was permitted, and 40% of dose-escalation patients had received checkpoint inhibitors. Partial responses occurred in three dose-escalation patients: two with cutaneous melanoma and one with hepatocellular carcinoma. The purpose of peripheral TCRbeta sequencing was to test whether ivuxolimab changed TCR sequence diversity and led to clonal T-cell expansion. The paper describes the monotherapy dose-escalation part (N of about 54 patients) of the phase I trial of ivuxolimab. The research as a whole found: Low levels of normalized T-cell clonal expansion were also seen in some patients who did not respond. The antigen specificity of the clonally expanded peripheral T cells was not determined. In partial responders in the 0.1-3.0 mg/kg groups, normalized peripheral clonal expansion was found to be among the lowest, especially among CD8+ T cells. Clonal expansion of both CD4+ and CD8+ blood T cells was observed from baseline to week 6 at doses 0.1 to 3.0 mg/kg. On average, CD8+ T cells showed more expanded clones than CD4+ T cells after ivuxolimab.

The junction shows trimming of 3 bases on V and 3 bases on J, plus 8 bases between the germline ends. Including the terminal cysteine and phenylalanine, the CDR3 comprises 14 residues. The sequence is cut down to CDR3 DNA, 42 bases in frame from base 1. As encoded in the germline V gene, CDR1 is KGHSH while CDR2 is LQKENI. In regard to this clone: The target of this receptor is not known. Qualities for individual bases were not recorded, and no much larger clone is one base off.

Patients with a history of autoimmune disease or receiving systemic immunosuppression were excluded from the trial. Peripheral blood for TCR sequencing was collected from all dose cohorts at baseline, on cycle 4 day 1, and on cycle 7 day 1. The samples were taken from a phase I, first-in-human, multicenter, open-label dose-escalation trial of ivuxolimab. Adults with locally advanced or metastatic melanoma, renal cell, hepatocellular, or head and neck squamous cell carcinoma were enrolled in the trial. Before TCR sequencing, CD4+ T cells and CD8+ T cells from peripheral blood were sorted into separate populations. To sequence the TCRbeta CDR3 region, genomic DNA was isolated from the sorted cells. TCRbeta CDR3 regions were sequenced using the immunoSEQ Assay. The table comes from immuneACCESS by way of TCRdb, which keeps in-frame sequences with V and J called. Part of the clones is missing from these tables; in studies checked, under half for an unresolved V gene and the rest for unknown reasons. Within this sample are about 68,000 clones, with about 90% of them counted one time only. The top ten constitute 0.31% of the sample.

The receptor's source is an adult with an advanced solid tumor such as melanoma, head and neck, liver or kidney cancer. The chain couples TRBV18 to TRBJ2-2; the D gene is possibly TRBD1 or TRBD2, with 5 bases matching each. The starting material was CD4+ or CD8+ T cells sorted from blood, obtained in a trial of the OX40 agonist ivuxolimab. Read as DNA, the sequence is TGTGCCAGCTCACCCCTGGGACACACCGGGGAGCTGTTTTTT. This is translated as CASSPLGHTGELFF.